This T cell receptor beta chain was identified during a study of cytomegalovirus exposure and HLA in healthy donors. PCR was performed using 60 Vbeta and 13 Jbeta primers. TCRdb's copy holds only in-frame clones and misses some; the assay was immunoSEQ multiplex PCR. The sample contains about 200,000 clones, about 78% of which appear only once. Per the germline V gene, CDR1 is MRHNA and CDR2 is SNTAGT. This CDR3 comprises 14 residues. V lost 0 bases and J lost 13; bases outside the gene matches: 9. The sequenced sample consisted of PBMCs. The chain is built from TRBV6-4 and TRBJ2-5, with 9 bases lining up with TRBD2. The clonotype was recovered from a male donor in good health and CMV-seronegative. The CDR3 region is CASSDSELAGPRYF. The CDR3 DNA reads TGTGCCAGCAGTGACTCGGAACTAGCGGGCCCCCGGTACTTC.